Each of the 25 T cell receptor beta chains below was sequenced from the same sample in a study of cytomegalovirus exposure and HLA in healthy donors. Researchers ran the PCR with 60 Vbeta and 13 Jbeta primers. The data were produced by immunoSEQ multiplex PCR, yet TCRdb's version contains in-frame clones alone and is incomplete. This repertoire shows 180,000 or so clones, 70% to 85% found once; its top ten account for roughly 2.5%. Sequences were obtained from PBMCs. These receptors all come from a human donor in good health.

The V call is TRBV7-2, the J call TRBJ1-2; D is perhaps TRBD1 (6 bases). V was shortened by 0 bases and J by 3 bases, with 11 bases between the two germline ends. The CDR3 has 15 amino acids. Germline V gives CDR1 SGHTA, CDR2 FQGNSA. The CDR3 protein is CASSLAWGRDYGYTF. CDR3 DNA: TGTGCCAGCAGCTTAGCTTGGGGGCGCGACTATGGCTACACCTTC.

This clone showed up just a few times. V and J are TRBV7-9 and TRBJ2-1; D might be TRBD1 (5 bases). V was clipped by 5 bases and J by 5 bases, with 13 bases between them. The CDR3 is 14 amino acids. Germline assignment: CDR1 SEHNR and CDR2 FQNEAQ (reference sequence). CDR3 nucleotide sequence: TGTGCCAGCAGCCAAAAAACACAGGACAATGAGCAGTTCTTC. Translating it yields CASSQKTQDNEQFF.

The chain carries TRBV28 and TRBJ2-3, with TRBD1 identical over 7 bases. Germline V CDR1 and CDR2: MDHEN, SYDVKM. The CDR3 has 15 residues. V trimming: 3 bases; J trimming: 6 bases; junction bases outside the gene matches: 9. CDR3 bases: TGTGCCAGCAGTTTCGGTGACAGGGTTTCCGATACGCAGTATTTT. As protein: CASSFGDRVSDTQYF.

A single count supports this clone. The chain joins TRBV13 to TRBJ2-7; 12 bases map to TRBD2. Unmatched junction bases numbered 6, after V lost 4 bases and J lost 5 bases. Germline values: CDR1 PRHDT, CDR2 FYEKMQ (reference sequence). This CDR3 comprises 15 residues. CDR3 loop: CASSSSGLAGNEQYF. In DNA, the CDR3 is TGTGCCAGCAGCTCATCAGGACTAGCGGGGAACGAGCAGTACTTC.

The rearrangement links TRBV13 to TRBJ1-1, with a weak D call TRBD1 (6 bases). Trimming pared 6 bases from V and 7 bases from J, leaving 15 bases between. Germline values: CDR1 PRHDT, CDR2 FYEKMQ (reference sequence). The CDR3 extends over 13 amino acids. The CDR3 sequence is CASSRTGQGEAFF. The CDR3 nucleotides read TGTGCCAGCAGTCGTACAGGGCAGGGTGAAGCTTTCTTT.

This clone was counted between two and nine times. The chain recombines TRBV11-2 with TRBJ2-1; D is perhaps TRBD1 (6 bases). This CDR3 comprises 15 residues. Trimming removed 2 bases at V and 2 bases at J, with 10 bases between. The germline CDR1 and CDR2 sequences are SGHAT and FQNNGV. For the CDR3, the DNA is TGTGCCAGCAGCTTACAGGGGTCCCCCTACAATGAGCAGTTCTTC. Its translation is CASSLQGSPYNEQFF.

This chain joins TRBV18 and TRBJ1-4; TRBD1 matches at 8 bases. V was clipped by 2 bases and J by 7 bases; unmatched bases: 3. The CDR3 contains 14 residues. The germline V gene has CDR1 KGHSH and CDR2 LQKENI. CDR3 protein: CASSPFGQGEKLFF. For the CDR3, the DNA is TGTGCCAGCTCACCATTTGGACAGGGTGAAAAACTGTTTTTT.

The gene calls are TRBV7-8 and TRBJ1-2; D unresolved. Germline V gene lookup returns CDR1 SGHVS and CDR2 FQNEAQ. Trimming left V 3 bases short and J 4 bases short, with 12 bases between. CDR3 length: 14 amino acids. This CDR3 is CASSFDTESYGYTF. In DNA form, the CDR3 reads TGTGCCAGCAGCTTCGACACAGAAAGCTATGGCTACACCTTC. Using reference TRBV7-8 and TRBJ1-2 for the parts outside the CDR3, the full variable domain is GAGVSQSPRYKVAKRGQDVALRCDPISGHVSLFWYQQALGQGPEFLTYFQNEAQLDKSGLPSDRFFAERPEGSVSTLKIQRTQQEDSAVYLCASSFDTESYGYTFGSGTRLTVV.

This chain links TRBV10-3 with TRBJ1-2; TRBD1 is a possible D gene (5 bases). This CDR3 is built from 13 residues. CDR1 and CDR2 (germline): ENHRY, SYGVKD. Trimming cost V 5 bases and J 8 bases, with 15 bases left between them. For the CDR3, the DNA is TGTGCCATCAGTCGACTGGGGGGAAGGGGCTACACCTTC. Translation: CAISRLGGRGYTF.

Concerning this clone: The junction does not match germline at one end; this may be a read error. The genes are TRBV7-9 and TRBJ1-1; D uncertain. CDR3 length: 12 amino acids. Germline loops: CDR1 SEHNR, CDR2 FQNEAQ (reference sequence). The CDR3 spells CSSSGGNTEAFF. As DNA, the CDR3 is TGTTCCAGCAGCGGAGGAAACACTGAAGCTTTCTTT.

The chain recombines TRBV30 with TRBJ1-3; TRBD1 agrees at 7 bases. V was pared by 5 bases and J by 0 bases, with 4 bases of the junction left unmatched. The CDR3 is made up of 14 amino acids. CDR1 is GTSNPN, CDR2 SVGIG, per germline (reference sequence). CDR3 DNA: TGTGCCTGGTCCCCAGGGGGCTCTGGAAACACCATATATTTT. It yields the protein CAWSPGGSGNTIYF.

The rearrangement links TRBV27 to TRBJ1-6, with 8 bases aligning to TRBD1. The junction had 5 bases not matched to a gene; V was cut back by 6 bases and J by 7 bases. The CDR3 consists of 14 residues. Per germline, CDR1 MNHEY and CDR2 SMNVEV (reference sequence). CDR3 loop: CASSQGARNSPLHF. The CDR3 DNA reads TGTGCCAGCAGCCAGGGGGCGCGGAATTCACCCCTCCACTTT.

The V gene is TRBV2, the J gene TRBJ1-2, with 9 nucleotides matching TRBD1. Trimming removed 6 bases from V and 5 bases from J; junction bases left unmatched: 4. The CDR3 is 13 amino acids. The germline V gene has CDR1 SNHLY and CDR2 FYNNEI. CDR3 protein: CASSSGQGYGYTF. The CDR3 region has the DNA TGTGCCAGCAGCTCCGGACAGGGGTATGGCTACACCTTC.

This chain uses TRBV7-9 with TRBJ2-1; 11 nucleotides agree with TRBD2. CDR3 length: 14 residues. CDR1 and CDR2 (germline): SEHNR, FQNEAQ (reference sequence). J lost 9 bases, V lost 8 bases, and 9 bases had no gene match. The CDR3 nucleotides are TGTGCCAGCGAGGGGACTAGCGGCCTCAGTGAGCAGTTCTTC. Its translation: CASEGTSGLSEQFF.

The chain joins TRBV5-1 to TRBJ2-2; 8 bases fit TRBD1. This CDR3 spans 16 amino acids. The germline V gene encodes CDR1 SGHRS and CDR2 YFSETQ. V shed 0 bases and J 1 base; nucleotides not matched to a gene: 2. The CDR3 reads CASSLAGTGNTGELFF. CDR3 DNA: TGCGCCAGCAGCTTGGCTGGGACAGGGAACACCGGGGAGCTGTTTTTT. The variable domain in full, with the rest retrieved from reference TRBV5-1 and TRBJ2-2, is KAGVTQTPRYLIKTRGQQVTLSCSPISGHRSVSWYQQTPGQGLQFLFEYFSETQRNKGNFPGRFSGRQFSNSRSEMNVSTLELGDSALYLCASSLAGTGNTGELFFGEGSRLTVL.

The chain's CDR3 is CASGLHSGGGYEQYF. The CDR3 nucleotides read TGTGCCAGCGGCCTTCATAGCGGGGGGGGCTACGAGCAGTACTTC. This chain connects TRBV5-4 to TRBJ2-7; TRBD2 matches 11 bases. The CDR3 consists of 15 residues. Germline V gene sequence: CDR1 SGHNT, CDR2 YYREEE (reference sequence). The V and J ends lost 7 bases and 3 bases, in that order; junction bases with no gene match: 9.

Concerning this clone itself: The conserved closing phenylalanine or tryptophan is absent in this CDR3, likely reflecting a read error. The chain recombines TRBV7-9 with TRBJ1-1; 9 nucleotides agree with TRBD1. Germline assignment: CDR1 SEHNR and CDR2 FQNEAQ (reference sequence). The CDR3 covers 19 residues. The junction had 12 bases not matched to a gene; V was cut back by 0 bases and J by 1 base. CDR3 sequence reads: CASSLAPYRGPFWNTEAFI. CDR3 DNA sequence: TGTGCCAGCAGCTTAGCGCCCTACAGGGGGCCTTTCTGGAACACTGAAGCTTTCATT.

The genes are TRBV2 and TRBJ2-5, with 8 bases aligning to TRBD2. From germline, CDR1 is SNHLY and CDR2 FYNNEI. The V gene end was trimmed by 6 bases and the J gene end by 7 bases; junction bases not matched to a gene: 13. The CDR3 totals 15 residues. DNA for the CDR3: TGTGCCAGCAGCTCCTCCGGGAGGGACCAGGGGACCCAGTACTTC. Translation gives CASSSSGRDQGTQYF.

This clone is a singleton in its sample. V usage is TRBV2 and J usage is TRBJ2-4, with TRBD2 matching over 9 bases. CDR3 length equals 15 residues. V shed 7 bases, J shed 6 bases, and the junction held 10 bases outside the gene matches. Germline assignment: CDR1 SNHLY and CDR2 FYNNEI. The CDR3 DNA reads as TGTGCCAGCAACTATGGCGGGGGGGCCGGAAACATTCAGTACTTC. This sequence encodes CASNYGGGAGNIQYF.

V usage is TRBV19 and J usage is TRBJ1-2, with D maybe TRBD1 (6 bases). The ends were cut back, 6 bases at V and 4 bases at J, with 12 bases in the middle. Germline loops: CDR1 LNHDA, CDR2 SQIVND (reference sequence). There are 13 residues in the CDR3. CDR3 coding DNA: TGTGCCAGTAGGAGCGGACAGCTCTATGGCTACACCTTC. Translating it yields CASRSGQLYGYTF.

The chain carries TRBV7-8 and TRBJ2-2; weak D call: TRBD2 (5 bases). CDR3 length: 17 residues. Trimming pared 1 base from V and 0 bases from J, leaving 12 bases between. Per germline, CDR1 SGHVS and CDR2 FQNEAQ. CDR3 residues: CASSLGGRTSNTGELFF. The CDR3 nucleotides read TGTGCCAGCAGCTTAGGCGGACGGACTTCGAACACCGGGGAGCTGTTTTTT.

The CDR3 loop is CASWSRRGANTGELFF. DNA for the CDR3: TGTGCCAGCTGGAGCAGGCGGGGGGCTAACACCGGGGAGCTGTTTTTT. The V gene is TRBV7-9, the J gene TRBJ2-2, with TRBD2 identical over 8 bases. Looked up from germline, CDR1 is SEHNR and CDR2 is FQNEAQ (reference sequence). V gave up 8 bases and J gave up 2 bases; unmatched junction bases: 10. The CDR3 runs to 16 residues.

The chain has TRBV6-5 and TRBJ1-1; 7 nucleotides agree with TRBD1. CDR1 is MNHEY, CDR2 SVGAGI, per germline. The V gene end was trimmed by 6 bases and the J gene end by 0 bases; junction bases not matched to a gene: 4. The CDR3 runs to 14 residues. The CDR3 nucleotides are TGTGCCAGCAGACCGGGACAGATGAACACTGAAGCTTTCTTT. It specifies CASRPGQMNTEAFF.

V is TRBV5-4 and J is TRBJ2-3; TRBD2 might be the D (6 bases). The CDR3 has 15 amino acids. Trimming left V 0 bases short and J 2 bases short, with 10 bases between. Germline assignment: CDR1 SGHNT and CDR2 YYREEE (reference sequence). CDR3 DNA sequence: TGTGCCAGCAGCTTGGGACTAGACTACACAGATACGCAGTATTTT. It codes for CASSLGLDYTDTQYF. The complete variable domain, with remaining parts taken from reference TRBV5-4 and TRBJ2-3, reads ETGVTQSPTHLIKTRGQQVTLRCSSQSGHNTVSWYQQALGQGPQFIFQYYREEENGRGNFPPRFSGLQFPNYSSELNVNALELDDSALYLCASSLGLDYTDTQYFGPGTRLTVL.

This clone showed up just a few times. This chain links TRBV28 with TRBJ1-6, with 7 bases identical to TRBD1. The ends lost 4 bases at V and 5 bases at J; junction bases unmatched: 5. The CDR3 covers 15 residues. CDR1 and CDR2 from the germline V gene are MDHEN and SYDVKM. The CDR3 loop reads CASSYDRDNNSPLHF. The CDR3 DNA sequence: TGTGCCAGCAGTTACGACAGGGATAATAATTCACCCCTCCACTTT.